This T cell receptor beta chain was obtained from a study of cytomegalovirus exposure and HLA in healthy donors. Background on the study: T cells numbering about 179 million yielded approximately 120 million unique TCR beta sequences in an earlier analysis.

The PCR was carried out with 60 Vbeta primers and 13 Jbeta primers. Original methodology: Later, 65 million to 85 million unique TCR beta chains were counted in an analysis, and approximately 9.9 million of them were shared. Only in-frame clones appear in the TCRdb table, and some are missing; sequencing was by immunoSEQ multiplex PCR. The D gene and trimming were derived from the DNA, and the V and J assignments and clone size from that table. Its listing shows more than 95,000 clones. The sequence came from a man in his forties in good health and CMV-seronegative. Sequencing used PBMCs.

CDR3 in amino acids: CASRGTSLNEQFF. Written as DNA, the CDR3 is TGTGCCAGCAGGGGGACTAGTTTAAATGAGCAGTTCTTC. This chain uses TRBV6-1 with TRBJ2-1, with 8 bases identical to TRBD2. Germline-derived CDR1 and CDR2 are MNHNS and SASEGT. CDR3 length: 13 residues. V lost 6 bases to trimming and J lost 7 bases; unmatched junction nucleotides: 5.